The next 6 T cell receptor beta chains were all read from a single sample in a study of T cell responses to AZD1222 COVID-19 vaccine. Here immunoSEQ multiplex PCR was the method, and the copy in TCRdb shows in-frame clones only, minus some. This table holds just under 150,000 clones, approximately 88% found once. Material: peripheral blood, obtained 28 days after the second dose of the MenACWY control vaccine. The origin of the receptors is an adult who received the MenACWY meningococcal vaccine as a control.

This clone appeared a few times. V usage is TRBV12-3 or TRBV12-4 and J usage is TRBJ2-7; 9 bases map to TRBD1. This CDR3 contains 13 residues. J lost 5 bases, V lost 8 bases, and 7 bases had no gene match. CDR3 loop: CASQYRGLDEQYF. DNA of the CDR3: TGTGCCAGCCAGTACAGGGGGCTGGACGAGCAGTACTTC.

The CDR3: CASSLGGQPQHF. The CDR3 DNA sequence: TGTGCCAGCAGCTTGGGCGGACAGCCCCAGCATTTT. This chain connects TRBV7-2 to TRBJ1-5; D is unclear. CDR3 length: 12 amino acids. Germline V CDR1 and CDR2: SGHTA, FQGNSA. V lost 3 bases and J lost 7, with 7 bases in between. Complete variable domain (other parts from reference TRBV7-2 and TRBJ1-5): GAGVSQSPSNKVTEKGKDVELRCDPISGHTALYWYRQSLGQGLEFLIYFQGNSAPDKSGLPSDRFSAERTGGSVSTLTIQRTQQEDSAVYLCASSLGGQPQHFGDGTRLSIL.

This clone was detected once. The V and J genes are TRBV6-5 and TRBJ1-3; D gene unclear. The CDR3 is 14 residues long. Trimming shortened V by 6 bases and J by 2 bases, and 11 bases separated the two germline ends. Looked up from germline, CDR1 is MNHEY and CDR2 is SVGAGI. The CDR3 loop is CASSLGLAGNTIYF. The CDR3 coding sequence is TGTGCCAGCAGCTTAGGACTGGCTGGAAACACCATATATTTT.

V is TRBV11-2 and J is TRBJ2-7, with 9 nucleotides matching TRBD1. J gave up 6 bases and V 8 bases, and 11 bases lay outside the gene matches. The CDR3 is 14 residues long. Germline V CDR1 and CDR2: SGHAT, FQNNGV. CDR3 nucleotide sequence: TGTGCCAGCCGCTGGGACAGGGCTTCGTCCGAGCAGTACTTC. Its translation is CASRWDRASSEQYF. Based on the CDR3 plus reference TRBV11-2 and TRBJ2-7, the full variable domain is EAGVAQSPRYKIIEKRQSVAFWCNPISGHATLYWYQQILGQGPKLLIQFQNNGVVDDSQLPKDRFSAERLKGVDSTLKIQPAKLEDSAVYLCASRWDRASSEQYFGPGTRLTVT.

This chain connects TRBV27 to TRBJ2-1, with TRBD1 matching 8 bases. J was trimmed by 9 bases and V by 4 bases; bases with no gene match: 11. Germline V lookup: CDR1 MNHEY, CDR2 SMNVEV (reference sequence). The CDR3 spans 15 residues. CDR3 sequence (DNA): TGTGCCAGCAGTTCCCTCAGGGGGCGTACGGGTGAGCAGTTCTTC. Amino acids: CASSSLRGRTGEQFF.

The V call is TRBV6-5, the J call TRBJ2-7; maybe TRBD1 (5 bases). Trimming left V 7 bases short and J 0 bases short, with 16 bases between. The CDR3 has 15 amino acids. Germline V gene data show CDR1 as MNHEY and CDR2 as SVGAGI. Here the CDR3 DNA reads TGTGCCAGCATCCTGCGCCCAGGGCTCTCCTACGAGCAGTACTTC. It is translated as CASILRPGLSYEQYF.